This is a list of T cell receptor beta chains from one sample in a study of T cell changes during pregnancy in multiple sclerosis. Assay: immunoSEQ multiplex PCR; the TCRdb copy retains only in-frame clones and omits some. The sample has 49,000 or so clones, about 90% seen once. The sample in question was CD4+ T cells from peripheral blood mononuclear cells, obtained in the second trimester of pregnancy. Source of these receptors: a female donor in good health, enrolled as a control in a pregnancy study. Each CDR3 is given with its conserved first and last residue. The D gene is left open where the match is weak. Size is stated for part of the rows, as once, few or many counts, or as a class when the clone is expanded.

>-|TRBV27|-|TRBJ1-6
TGTGCCAGCAGTTTCGGGGATAATTCACCCCTCCACTTT
CASSFGDNSPLHF
>-|TRBV6-1|TRBD1|TRBJ1-5
TGTGCCGGACAGGCCGGGGGCAATCAGCCCCAGCATTTT
CAGQAGGNQPQHF
>-|TRBV19|-|TRBJ1-5
TGTGCCAGTAACGGGGGGGCAGGGAGAGGAAATCAGCCCCAGCATTTT
CASNGGAGRGNQPQHF
>-|TRBV2|-|TRBJ1-1
TGTGCCAGTTCTATTTGGGGGGGCCCTGAAGCTTTCTTT
CASSIWGGPEAFF
>-|TRBV7-2|TRBD1|TRBJ1-2
TGTGCCAGCAGAGTCTCGACAGGGGACAACTATGGCTACACCTTC
CASRVSTGDNYGYTF
>few|TRBV30|TRBD2|TRBJ2-3
TGTGCCTGGAGTGTACGGGAGGGGACCACAGATACGCAGTATTTT
CAWSVREGTTDTQYF
>-|TRBV18|TRBD1|TRBJ2-6
TGTGCCAGCTCCGAGGACAGGGGAGGTGTTGGGGCCAACGTCCTGACTTTC
CASSEDRGGVGANVLTF
>few|TRBV7-3|TRBD2|TRBJ2-7
TGTGCCAGCAGCTTAAGGGCTAGCGGGGTCAAGGAGCAGTACTTC
CASSLRASGVKEQYF
>-|TRBV7-2|-|TRBJ2-3
TGTGCCAGCAGCTTACCTAGCACAGATACGCAGTATTTT
CASSLPSTDTQYF
>once|TRBV5-1|-|TRBJ1-3
TGCGCCAGCTCTCCGGGGATCTCTGGAAACACCATATATTTT
CASSPGISGNTIYF
>-|TRBV5-6|TRBD2|TRBJ2-5
TGTGCCAGCAGGGGACTAGCCCTAGGGGAGACCCAGTACTTC
CASRGLALGETQYF
>-|TRBV19|-|TRBJ2-5
TGTGCCAGTAGTACGGGACAACAAGAGACCCAGTACTTC
CASSTGQQETQYF
>-|TRBV29-1|-|TRBJ1-5
TGCAGCGTTGCAGGGGTCGGCAATCAGCCCCAGCATTTT
CSVAGVGNQPQHF
>-|TRBV1|-|TRBJ2-4
TGCACCAGCAGCCTCGGGACAGATATAGCCAAAAACATTCAGTACTTC
CTSSLGTDIAKNIQYF
>-|TRBV5-6|-|TRBJ1-1
TGTGCCAGCAGCTTGGGACAGGCGAACACTGAAGCTTTCTTT
CASSLGQANTEAFF
>once|TRBV7-9|TRBD1|TRBJ1-2
TGTGCCAGCAGCCCGAGACAGGGGGCTTTGTCAAACTATGGCTACACCTTC
CASSPRQGALSNYGYTF
>-|TRBV30|TRBD2|TRBJ2-1
TGTGCCTGGAGTGTTTCAGCGGGGACCTACAATGAGCAGTTCTTC
CAWSVSAGTYNEQFF
>-|TRBV30|-|TRBJ1-6
TGTGCCTGGAGTGTACCGGGGTCGTCCTATAATTCACCCCTCCACTTT
CAWSVPGSSYNSPLHF
>-|TRBV6-1|-|TRBJ1-1
TGTGCCACCGCTATACAGTTCTCGGCTGAAGCTTTCTTT
CATAIQFSAEAFF
>once|TRBV30|TRBD1|TRBJ1-6
TGTGCCTGGAGACAACAGGGGTTGGGATCACCCCTCCACTTT
CAWRQQGLGSPLHF
>-|TRBV20-1|-|TRBJ1-1
TGCAGTGCTTCTCAGGGGACTGAAGCTTTCTTT
CSASQGTEAFF
>-|TRBV30|-|TRBJ1-1
TGTGCCTGGACCAAGGGACAACTTGGGACTGAAGCTTTCTTT
CAWTKGQLGTEAFF
>-|TRBV6-1|-|TRBJ1-1
TGTGCCAGCACATCCAGGGTTAGTCCGAACACTGAAGCTTTCTTT
CASTSRVSPNTEAFF
>once|TRBV18|-|TRBJ1-1
TGTGCCAGCTCCCCGGCAGGGGAAGGGACGACTGAAGCTTTCTTT
CASSPAGEGTTEAFF
>-|TRBV15|TRBD1|TRBJ1-1
TGTGCCACCAGCTTAGACAGGGGGCTCTCTGAAGCTTTCTTT
CATSLDRGLSEAFF
>-|TRBV19|TRBD1|TRBJ1-5
TGTGCCAGTACCACGGGACAGAGTAGCAATCAGCCCCAGCATTTT
CASTTGQSSNQPQHF
>once|TRBV9|-|TRBJ1-3
TGTGCCAGCAGCGTACCGGCAGGGCTTGGAAACACCATATATTTT
CASSVPAGLGNTIYF
>-|TRBV5-1|TRBD1|TRBJ1-1
TGCGCCAGCCGAAATCAGGGGGAGTTTACTGAAGCTTTCTTT
CASRNQGEFTEAFF
>-|TRBV11-2|TRBD2|TRBJ2-5
TGTGCCAGCAGGAAAGCTAGCGGGGGGGCTCTAGAGACCCAGTACTTC
CASRKASGGALETQYF
>-|TRBV4-2|TRBD2|TRBJ2-3
TGTGCCAGCAGCCAAGGGACGGGGGGACTAGCGGGGGTATTAGATACGCAGTATTTT
CASSQGTGGLAGVLDTQYF
>-|TRBV2|-|TRBJ2-3
TGTGCCAGCAGTGAAGGTGCAGGGCTGACAGATACGCAGTATTTT
CASSEGAGLTDTQYF
>-|TRBV5-1|-|TRBJ1-2
TGCGCCAGCAGCTTGGAAGGGGGTGGCTACACCTTC
CASSLEGGGYTF
>once|TRBV7-2|-|TRBJ2-5
TGTGCCAGCAGCGGGGAGGGGGGGGAGACCCAGTACTTC
CASSGEGGETQYF
>-|TRBV4-1|-|TRBJ2-1
TGCGCCAGCAGCCACCCGGGGAACAGGGTCTACAATGAGCAGTTCTTC
CASSHPGNRVYNEQFF
>-|TRBV7-2|TRBD1|TRBJ2-7
TGTGCCAGCAGCTTAAAGGGGCCCGGGACAGGCTACGAGCAGTACTTC
CASSLKGPGTGYEQYF
>-|TRBV28|TRBD1|TRBJ1-1
TGTGCCAGCAGTTTGGGGACAGCGAACACTGAAGCTTTCTTT
CASSLGTANTEAFF
>-|TRBV14|TRBD1|TRBJ2-6
TGTGCCAGCAGCCAGACAGGGGTCGGGGCCAACGTCCTGACTTTC
CASSQTGVGANVLTF
>-|TRBV13|TRBD2|TRBJ2-3
TGTGCCAGCAGCTTACGGGCTAGCGGGGGATCAGATACGCAGTATTTT
CASSLRASGGSDTQYF
>-|TRBV11-3|-|TRBJ2-7
TGTGCCAGCAGCTTAGCGGGATTGAGCGGGCTCGAGCAGTACTTC
CASSLAGLSGLEQYF
>once|TRBV29-1|TRBD1|TRBJ2-7
TGCAGCGTTTCTGACAGGGTTACCTACGAGCAGTACTTC
CSVSDRVTYEQYF
>-|TRBV7-3|-|TRBJ2-1
TGTGCCAGCAGTCAAGTCGGGAATGAGCAGTTCTTC
CASSQVGNEQFF
>-|TRBV5-1|-|TRBJ1-1
TGCGCCAGCAGCTTGGTCGGGATCGACACTGAAGCTTTCTTT
CASSLVGIDTEAFF
>-|TRBV6-1|TRBD2|TRBJ2-5
TGTGCCAGCAGTGAAGCGTGGACTAGCGGGGGGGCGGAGACCCAGTACTTC
CASSEAWTSGGAETQYF
>-|TRBV4-2|-|TRBJ1-2
TGTGCCAGCAGCCAAGTATCAGGGGCTGATGATGGCTACACCTTC
CASSQVSGADDGYTF
>-|TRBV9|TRBD1|TRBJ1-4
TGTGCCAGCAGCGTGGGCCCGGACAGGCATAATGAAAAACTGTTTTTT
CASSVGPDRHNEKLFF
>-|TRBV6-5|TRBD2|TRBJ2-5
TGTGCCAGCAGTTCTTCTGGGACTAGCGGGGGCCAGTACTTC
CASSSSGTSGGQYF
>few|TRBV9|-|TRBJ2-2
TGTGCCAGCAGCGCCTACTCGGCCAGGGGGGAGCTGTTTTTT
CASSAYSARGELFF
>-|TRBV15|-|TRBJ1-1
TGTGCCACCAGCAGAGACTATCGTAGCACTGAAGCTTTCTTT
CATSRDYRSTEAFF
>-|TRBV5-4|-|TRBJ1-6
TGTGCCAGCAGCTTGGGGCAGGGTGGCCCCTATAATTCACCCCTCCACTTT
CASSLGQGGPYNSPLHF
>-|TRBV30|TRBD1|TRBJ1-6
TGTGCCTCGACACCGGACAGGGTCGGCCCCCTCCACTTT
CASTPDRVGPLHF
>-|TRBV11-2|-|TRBJ1-2
TGTGCCAGCAGCGCTAGCGAGGACTATGGCTACACCTTC
CASSASEDYGYTF
>-|TRBV9|-|TRBJ1-1
TGTGCCAGCAGCGCCACAGGGAACACTGAAGCTTTCTTT
CASSATGNTEAFF
>-|TRBV6-5|TRBD1|TRBJ2-3
TGTGCCAGCGGGGACAGCGACACAGATACGCAGTATTTT
CASGDSDTDTQYF